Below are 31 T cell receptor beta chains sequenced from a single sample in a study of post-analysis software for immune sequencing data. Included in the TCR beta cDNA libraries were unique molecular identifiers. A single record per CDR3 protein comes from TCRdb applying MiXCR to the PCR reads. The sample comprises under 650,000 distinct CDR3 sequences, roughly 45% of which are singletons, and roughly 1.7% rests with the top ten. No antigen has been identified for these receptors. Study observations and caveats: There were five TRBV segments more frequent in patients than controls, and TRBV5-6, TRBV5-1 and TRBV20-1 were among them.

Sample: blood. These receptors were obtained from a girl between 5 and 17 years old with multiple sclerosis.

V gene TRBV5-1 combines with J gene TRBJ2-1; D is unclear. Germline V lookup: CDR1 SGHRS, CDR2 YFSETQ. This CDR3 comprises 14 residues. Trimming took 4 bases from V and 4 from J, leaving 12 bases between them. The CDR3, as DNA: TGCGCCAGCAGCGTCGTCTCTACATACAATGAGCAGTTCTTC. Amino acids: CASSVVSTYNEQFF.

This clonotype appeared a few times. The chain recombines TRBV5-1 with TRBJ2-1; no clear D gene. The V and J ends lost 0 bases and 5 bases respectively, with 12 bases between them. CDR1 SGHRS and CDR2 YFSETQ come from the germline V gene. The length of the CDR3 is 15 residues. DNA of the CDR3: TGCGCCAGCAGCTTGGAACCCTCTAGGGACAATGAGCAGTTCTTC. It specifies CASSLEPSRDNEQFF.

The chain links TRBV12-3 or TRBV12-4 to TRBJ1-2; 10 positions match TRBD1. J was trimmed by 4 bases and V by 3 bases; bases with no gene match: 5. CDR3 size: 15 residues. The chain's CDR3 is CASSFNRDRGYGYTF. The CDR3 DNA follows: TGTGCCAGCAGTTTTAATCGGGACAGGGGCTATGGCTACACCTTC.

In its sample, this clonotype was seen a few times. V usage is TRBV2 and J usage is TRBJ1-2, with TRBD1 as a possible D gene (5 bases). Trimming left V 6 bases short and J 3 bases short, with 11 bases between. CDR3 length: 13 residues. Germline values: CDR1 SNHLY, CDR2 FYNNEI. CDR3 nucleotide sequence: TGTGCCAGCAGGGATACCAGGGACTATGGCTACACCTTC. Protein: CASRDTRDYGYTF.

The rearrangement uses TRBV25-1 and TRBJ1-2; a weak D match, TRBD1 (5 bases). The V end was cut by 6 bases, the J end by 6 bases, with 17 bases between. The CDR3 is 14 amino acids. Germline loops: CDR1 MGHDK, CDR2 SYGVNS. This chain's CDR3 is CASSRGGGYDGYTF. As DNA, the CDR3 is TGTGCCAGCAGCCGGGGCGGGGGATACGATGGCTACACCTTC.

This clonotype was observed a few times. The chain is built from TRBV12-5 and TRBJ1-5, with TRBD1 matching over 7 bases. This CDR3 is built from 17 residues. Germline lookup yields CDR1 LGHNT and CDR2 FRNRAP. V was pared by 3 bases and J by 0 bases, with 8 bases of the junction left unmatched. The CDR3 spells CASGFVRQGYSNQPQHF. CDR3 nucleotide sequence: TGTGCTAGTGGTTTTGTACGACAGGGCTATAGCAATCAGCCCCAGCATTTT.

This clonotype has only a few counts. CDR3 sequence reads: CASTIGGRATNEKLFF. The CDR3 DNA is TGCGCCAGCACCATTGGAGGGCGAGCAACTAATGAAAAACTGTTTTTT. The chain is built from TRBV4-1 and TRBJ1-4, with D uncertain. This CDR3 is 16 amino acids long. V lost 7 bases and J 0 bases, leaving 15 bases between the germline ends. Germline lookup yields CDR1 MGHRA and CDR2 YSYEKL.

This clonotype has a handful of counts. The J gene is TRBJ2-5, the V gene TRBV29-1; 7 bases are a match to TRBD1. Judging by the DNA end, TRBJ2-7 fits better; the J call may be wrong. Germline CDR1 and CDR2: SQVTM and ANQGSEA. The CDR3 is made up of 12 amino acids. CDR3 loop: CSVTTGFGEQYF. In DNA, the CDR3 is TGCAGCGTTACGACAGGGTTTGGCGAGCAGTACTTC.

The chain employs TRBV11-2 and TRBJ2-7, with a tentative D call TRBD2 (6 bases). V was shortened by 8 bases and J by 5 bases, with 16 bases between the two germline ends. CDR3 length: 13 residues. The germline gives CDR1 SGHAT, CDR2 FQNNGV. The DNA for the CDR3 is TGTGCCAGCCGGCCGACGGGGGAAAACGAGCAGTACTTC. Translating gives CASRPTGENEQYF.

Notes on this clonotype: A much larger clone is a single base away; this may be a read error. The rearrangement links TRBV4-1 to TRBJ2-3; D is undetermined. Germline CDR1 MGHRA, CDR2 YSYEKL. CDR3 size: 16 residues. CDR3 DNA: TGCGCCAGCGGCCAAGAAAAAGGCGCCAACTCAGATACGCAGTATTTT. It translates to CASGQEKGANSDTQYF.

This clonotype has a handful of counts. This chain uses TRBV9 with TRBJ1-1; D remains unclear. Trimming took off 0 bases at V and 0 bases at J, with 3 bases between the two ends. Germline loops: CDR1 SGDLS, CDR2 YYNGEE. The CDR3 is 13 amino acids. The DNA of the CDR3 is TGTGCCAGCAGCGTAGCGGTGAACACTGAAGCTTTCTTT. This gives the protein CASSVAVNTEAFF.

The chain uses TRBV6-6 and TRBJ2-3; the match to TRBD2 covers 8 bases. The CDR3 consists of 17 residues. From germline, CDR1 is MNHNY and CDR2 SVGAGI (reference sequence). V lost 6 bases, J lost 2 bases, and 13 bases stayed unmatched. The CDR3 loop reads CASSPAGRARVTDTQYF. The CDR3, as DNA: TGTGCCAGCAGCCCCGCCGGGAGGGCCCGAGTCACAGATACGCAGTATTTT.

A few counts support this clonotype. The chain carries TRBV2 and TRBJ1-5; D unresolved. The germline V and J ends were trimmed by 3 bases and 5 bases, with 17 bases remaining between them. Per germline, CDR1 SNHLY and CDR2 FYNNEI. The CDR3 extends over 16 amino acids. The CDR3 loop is CASSDRLARRDQPQHF. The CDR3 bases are TGTGCCAGCAGTGATAGGCTGGCCAGGAGGGATCAGCCCCAGCATTTT.

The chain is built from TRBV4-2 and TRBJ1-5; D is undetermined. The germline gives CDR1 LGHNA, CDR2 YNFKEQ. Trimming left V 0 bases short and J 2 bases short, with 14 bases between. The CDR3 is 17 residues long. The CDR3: CASSQDTAEGGNQPQHF. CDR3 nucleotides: TGTGCCAGCAGCCAAGATACGGCAGAGGGAGGCAATCAGCCCCAGCATTTT.

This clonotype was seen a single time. Written as DNA, the CDR3 is TGCGCCAGCAGCTTGGCCAGGGGTACCTATGGCTACACCTTC. As protein: CASSLARGTYGYTF. V gene TRBV5-1 combines with J gene TRBJ1-2; D perhaps matches TRBD1 (6 bases). Trimming cost V 0 bases and J 4 bases, with 10 bases left between them. The germline V gene has CDR1 SGHRS and CDR2 YFSETQ. This CDR3 spans 14 amino acids. Based on the CDR3 plus reference TRBV5-1 and TRBJ1-2, the full variable domain is KAGVTQTPRYLIKTRGQQVTLSCSPISGHRSVSWYQQTPGQGLQFLFEYFSETQRNKGNFPGRFSGRQFSNSRSEMNVSTLELGDSALYLCASSLARGTYGYTFGSGTRLTVV.

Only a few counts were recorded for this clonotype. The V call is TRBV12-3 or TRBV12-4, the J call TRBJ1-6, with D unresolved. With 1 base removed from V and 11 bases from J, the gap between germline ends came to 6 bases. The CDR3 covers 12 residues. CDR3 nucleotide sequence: TGTGCCAGCAGTTTAGATCGGACACCCCTCCACTTT. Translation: CASSLDRTPLHF.

CDR3 residues: CASSLSQGHRTDTQYF. The DNA for the CDR3 is TGTGCCAGCAGTTTGAGTCAGGGACACCGCACAGATACGCAGTATTTT. The chain combines TRBV27 with TRBJ2-3; a weak D match, TRBD1 (6 bases). Germline CDR1 and CDR2: MNHEY and SMNVEV (reference sequence). The CDR3 runs to 16 residues. Trimming stripped 3 bases from V and 1 base from J, with 14 bases between.

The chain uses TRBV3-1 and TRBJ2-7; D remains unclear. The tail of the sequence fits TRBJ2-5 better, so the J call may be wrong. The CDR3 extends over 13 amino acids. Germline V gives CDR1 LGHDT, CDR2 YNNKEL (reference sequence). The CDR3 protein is CASSSFLWETQYF. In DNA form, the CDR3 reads TGTGCCAGCAGCTCTTTTCTATGGGAGACCCAGTACTTC.

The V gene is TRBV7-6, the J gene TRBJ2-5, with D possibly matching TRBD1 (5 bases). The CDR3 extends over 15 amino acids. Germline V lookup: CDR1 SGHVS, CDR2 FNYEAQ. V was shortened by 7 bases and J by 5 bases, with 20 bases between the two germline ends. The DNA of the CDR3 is TGTGCCAGCAACCCAACGGCAGGATCAGGGGAGACCCAGTACTTC. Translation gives CASNPTAGSGETQYF.

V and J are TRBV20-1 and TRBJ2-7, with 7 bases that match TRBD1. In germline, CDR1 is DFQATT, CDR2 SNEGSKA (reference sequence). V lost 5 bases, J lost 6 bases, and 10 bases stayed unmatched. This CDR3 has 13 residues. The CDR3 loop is CSAPGQRPSEQYF. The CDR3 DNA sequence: TGCAGTGCTCCGGGACAGCGTCCCTCCGAGCAGTACTTC.

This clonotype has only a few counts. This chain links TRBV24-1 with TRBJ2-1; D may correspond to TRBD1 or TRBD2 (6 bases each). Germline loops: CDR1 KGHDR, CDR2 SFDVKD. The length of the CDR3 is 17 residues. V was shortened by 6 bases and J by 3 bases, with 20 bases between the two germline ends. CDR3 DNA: TGTGCCACCAGTTCGGGGGTCCGTTACAGGGACTACAATGAGCAGTTCTTC. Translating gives CATSSGVRYRDYNEQFF.

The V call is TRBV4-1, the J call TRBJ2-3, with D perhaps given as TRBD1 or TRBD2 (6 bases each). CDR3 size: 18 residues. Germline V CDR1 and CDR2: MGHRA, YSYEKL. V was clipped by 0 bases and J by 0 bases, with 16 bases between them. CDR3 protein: CASSQEFRGQASTDTQYF. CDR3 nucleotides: TGCGCCAGCAGCCAAGAGTTTCGGGGGCAGGCTAGCACAGATACGCAGTATTTT.

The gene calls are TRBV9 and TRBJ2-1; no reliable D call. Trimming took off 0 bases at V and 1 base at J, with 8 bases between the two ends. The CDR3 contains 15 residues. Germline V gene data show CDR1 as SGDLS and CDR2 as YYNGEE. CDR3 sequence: CASSVEVVSYNEQFF. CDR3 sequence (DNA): TGTGCCAGCAGCGTAGAGGTGGTTTCCTACAATGAGCAGTTCTTC.

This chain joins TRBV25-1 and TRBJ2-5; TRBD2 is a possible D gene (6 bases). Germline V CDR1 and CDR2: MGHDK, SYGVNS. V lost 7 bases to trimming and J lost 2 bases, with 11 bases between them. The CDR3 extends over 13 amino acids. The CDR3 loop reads CASTRAGQETQYF. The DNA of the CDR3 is TGTGCCAGCACGAGGGCGGGGCAAGAGACCCAGTACTTC.

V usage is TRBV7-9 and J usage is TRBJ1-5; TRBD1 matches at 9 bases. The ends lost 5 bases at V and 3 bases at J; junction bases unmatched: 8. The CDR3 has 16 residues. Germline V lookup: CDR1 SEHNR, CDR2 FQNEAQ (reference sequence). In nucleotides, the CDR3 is TGTGCCAGCAGCCCGACAGGGGGGGGCCTCAATCAGCCCCAGCATTTT. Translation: CASSPTGGGLNQPQHF.

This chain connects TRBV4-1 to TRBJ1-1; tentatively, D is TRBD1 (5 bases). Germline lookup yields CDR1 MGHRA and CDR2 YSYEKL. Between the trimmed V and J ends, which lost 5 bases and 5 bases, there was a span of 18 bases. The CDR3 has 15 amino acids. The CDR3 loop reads CASSFSLRGSTEAFF. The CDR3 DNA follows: TGCGCCAGCAGCTTCTCTCTCCGGGGGTCGACTGAAGCTTTCTTT.

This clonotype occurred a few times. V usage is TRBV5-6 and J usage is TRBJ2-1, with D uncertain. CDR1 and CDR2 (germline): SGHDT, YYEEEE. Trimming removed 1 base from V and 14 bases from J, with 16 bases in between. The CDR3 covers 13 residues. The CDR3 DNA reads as TGTGCCAGCAGCTTGAAGGTTTCCCCCCGAGAGTTCTTC. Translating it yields CASSLKVSPREFF.

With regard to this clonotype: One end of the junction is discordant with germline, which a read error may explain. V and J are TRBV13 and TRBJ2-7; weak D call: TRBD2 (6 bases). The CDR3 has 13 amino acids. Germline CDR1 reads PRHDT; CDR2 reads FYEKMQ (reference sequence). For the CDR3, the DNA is TGTGTCAGCGCGGGACCTGACTCCTACGAGCAGTACTTC. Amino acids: CVSAGPDSYEQYF.

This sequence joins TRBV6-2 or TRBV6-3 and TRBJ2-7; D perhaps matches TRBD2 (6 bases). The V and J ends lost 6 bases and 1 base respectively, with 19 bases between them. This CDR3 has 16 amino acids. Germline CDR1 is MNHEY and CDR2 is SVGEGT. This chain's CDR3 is CASSRRRVRRSYEQYF. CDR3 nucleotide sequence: TGTGCCAGCAGCCGGAGGAGGGTACGAAGATCCTACGAGCAGTACTTC.

The CDR3 here is CASSRMPGDQPQHF. The DNA of the CDR3 is TGTGCCAGCAGTCGTATGCCGGGGGATCAGCCCCAGCATTTT. The rearrangement links TRBV6-5 to TRBJ1-5, with D possibly TRBD1 on 5 matching bases. Trimming pared 5 bases from V and 5 bases from J, leaving 13 bases between. Germline loops: CDR1 MNHEY, CDR2 SVGAGI. The CDR3 extends over 14 amino acids.

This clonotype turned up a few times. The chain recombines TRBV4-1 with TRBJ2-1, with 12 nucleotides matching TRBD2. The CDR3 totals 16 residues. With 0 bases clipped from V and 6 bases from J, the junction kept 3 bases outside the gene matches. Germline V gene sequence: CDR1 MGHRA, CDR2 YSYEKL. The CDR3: CASSQDTSGGFNEQFF. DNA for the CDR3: TGCGCCAGCAGCCAAGATACTAGCGGGGGGTTCAATGAGCAGTTCTTC.